This is a list of T cell receptor beta chains from one sample in a study of early T cells in non-severe SARS-CoV-2 infection. TCRdb ran MiXCR on the 5' RACE reads and lists one entry per CDR3 protein. The table shows under 45,000 distinct CDR3 sequences, with roughly 10% occurring only once. Source material: whole blood. The source is an adult who was a healthcare worker with PCR-confirmed SARS-CoV-2 infection or an uninfected control (not recorded which). The CDR3 runs from the conserved cysteine through the conserved F or W. A D gene is named only where the DNA matches it firmly. The listing skips clone size in some rows; elsewhere it reads once, few, many or a size class.

D: TRBD2; V: TRBV4-3; J: TRBJ2-1; size: NA; CDR3: CASSHLTSGDWGKQFF; DNA: TGCGCCAGCAGCCACCTCACTAGCGGGGATTGGGGTAAGCAGTTCTTC
D: TRBD1; V: TRBV3-1; J: TRBJ2-1; size: NA; CDR3: CASSQAGTGLNEQFF; DNA: TGTGCCAGCAGCCAAGCCGGGACAGGGTTGAATGAGCAGTTCTTC
D: NA; V: TRBV7-2; J: TRBJ1-1; size: many; CDR3: CASSRTGLNTEAFF; DNA: TGTGCCAGCAGCCGTACGGGGCTGAACACTGAAGCTTTCTTT
D: NA; V: TRBV3-1; J: TRBJ1-4; size: NA; CDR3: CASSQAGNEKLFF; DNA: TGTGCCAGCAGCCAAGCGGGTAATGAAAAACTGTTTTTT
D: NA; V: TRBV18; J: TRBJ1-2; size: NA; CDR3: CASSPEADGYTF; DNA: TGTGCCAGCTCACCCGAAGCGGATGGCTACACCTTC
D: TRBD2; V: TRBV7-8; J: TRBJ2-3; size: many; CDR3: CASSLLTSGGSTDTQYF; DNA: TGTGCCAGCAGCTTACTTACCAGCGGGGGTAGCACAGATACGCAGTATTTT
D: TRBD2; V: TRBV20-1; J: TRBJ2-3; size: NA; CDR3: CSAYSGGAADTQYF; DNA: TGCAGTGCCTATAGCGGGGGGGCGGCAGATACGCAGTATTTT
D: NA; V: TRBV6-2/TRBV6-3; J: TRBJ2-3; size: few; CDR3: CASTSADTQYF; DNA: TGTGCCAGCACCAGCGCAGATACGCAGTATTTT
D: NA; V: TRBV25-1; J: TRBJ1-4; size: many; CDR3: CASSRTRATNEKLFF; DNA: TGTGCCAGCAGCAGGACACGAGCAACTAATGAAAAACTGTTTTTT
D: NA; V: TRBV11-2; J: TRBJ2-3; size: NA; CDR3: CASSNIDTLYF; DNA: TGTGCCAGCAGCAACATAGATACGCTGTATTTT
D: NA; V: TRBV24-1; J: TRBJ2-7; size: few; CDR3: CATSDFKGYEQYF; DNA: TGTGCCACCAGTGATTTTAAAGGGTACGAGCAGTACTTC
D: NA; V: TRBV18; J: TRBJ1-2; size: few; CDR3: CASSPAQEYGYTF; DNA: TGTGCCAGCTCACCAGCGCAGGAGTATGGCTACACCTTC
D: NA; V: TRBV5-1; J: TRBJ2-4; size: NA; CDR3: CASSLSGYKGAKNIQYF; DNA: TGCGCCAGCAGCTTGTCCGGATACAAGGGCGCCAAAAACATTCAGTACTTC
D: TRBD2; V: TRBV4-2; J: TRBJ2-5; size: few; CDR3: CASSYGLATHQETQYF; DNA: TGTGCCAGCAGCTATGGACTAGCGACTCACCAAGAGACCCAGTACTTC
D: NA; V: TRBV6-2/TRBV6-3; J: TRBJ1-1; size: NA; CDR3: CASVKGLMNTEAFF; DNA: TGTGCCAGCGTGAAGGGCTTGATGAACACTGAAGCTTTCTTT
D: NA; V: TRBV5-1; J: TRBJ2-7; size: many; CDR3: CASSLADGNYEQYF; DNA: TGCGCCAGCAGCTTGGCGGACGGCAATTACGAGCAGTACTTC
D: TRBD1; V: TRBV3-1; J: TRBJ2-7; size: few; CDR3: CASSYNRGDEQYF; DNA: TGTGCCAGCAGCTACAACAGGGGCGACGAGCAGTACTTC
D: NA; V: TRBV7-2; J: TRBJ2-3; size: NA; CDR3: CASSSRMSGDTQYF; DNA: TGTGCCAGCAGCTCCCGGATGTCGGGAGATACGCAGTATTTT
D: NA; V: TRBV18; J: TRBJ1-6; size: medium-sized; CDR3: CASSLDRVGSPLHF; DNA: TGTGCCAGCTCACTAGACCGCGTAGGGTCACCCCTCCACTTT
D: TRBD2; V: TRBV29-1; J: TRBJ2-1; size: many; CDR3: CSVGGLAGGPYNEQFF; DNA: TGCAGCGTTGGAGGACTAGCGGGGGGGCCCTACAATGAGCAGTTCTTC
D: NA; V: TRBV11-2; J: TRBJ1-6; size: few; CDR3: CASSPRAGGSPLHF; DNA: TGTGCCAGCAGCCCTAGAGCCGGGGGCTCACCCCTCCACTTT
D: NA; V: TRBV29-1; J: TRBJ1-2; size: few; CDR3: CSVEYPGLNYGYTF; DNA: TGCAGCGTTGAATACCCGGGCCTTAACTATGGCTACACCTTC
D: TRBD1; V: TRBV7-9; J: TRBJ1-1; size: few; CDR3: CASSIRTGGDGEAFF; DNA: TGTGCCAGCAGCATACGGACAGGGGGCGATGGTGAAGCTTTCTTT
D: NA; V: TRBV19; J: TRBJ2-3; size: NA; CDR3: CASTMTGRGPTDTQYF; DNA: TGTGCCAGTACTATGACCGGGCGGGGGCCCACAGATACGCAGTATTTT
D: TRBD1; V: TRBV19; J: TRBJ1-5; size: NA; CDR3: CASSPQGARVQPQHF; DNA: TGTGCCAGTAGCCCACAGGGGGCGCGGGTTCAGCCCCAGCATTTT
D: NA; V: TRBV10-3; J: TRBJ2-3; size: many; CDR3: CAVPGHQGDTQYF; DNA: TGTGCCGTCCCGGGACACCAGGGAGATACGCAGTATTTT
D: NA; V: TRBV7-6; J: TRBJ2-2; size: NA; CDR3: CASSLTGNTGELFF; DNA: TGTGCCAGCAGCTTAACAGGGAACACCGGGGAGCTGTTTTTT
D: NA; V: TRBV7-2; J: TRBJ2-7; size: NA; CDR3: CASSLAVNSYEQYF; DNA: TGTGCCAGCAGCTTAGCGGTTAACTCCTACGAGCAGTACTTC
D: NA; V: TRBV5-1; J: TRBJ1-1; size: few; CDR3: CASSLAYATEAFF; DNA: TGCGCCAGCAGCTTGGCTTATGCCACTGAAGCTTTCTTT
D: NA; V: TRBV7-3; J: TRBJ2-3; size: many; CDR3: CASSQVVGSTDTQYF; DNA: TGTGCCAGCAGCCAGGTCGTAGGGAGCACAGATACGCAGTATTTT
D: TRBD2; V: TRBV2; J: TRBJ2-2; size: many; CDR3: CASSETAGGFGTGELFF; DNA: TGTGCCAGCAGTGAAACAGCGGGGGGGTTCGGCACCGGGGAGCTGTTTTTT
D: TRBD1; V: TRBV4-3; J: TRBJ1-5; size: NA; CDR3: CASSPDRRYQPQHF; DNA: TGCGCCAGCAGCCCGGACAGGCGATATCAGCCCCAGCATTTT
D: TRBD1; V: TRBV9; J: TRBJ1-6; size: many; CDR3: CASSVTPGQGASSPLHF; DNA: TGTGCCAGCAGCGTAACCCCCGGACAGGGGGCTAGTTCACCCCTCCACTTT
D: NA; V: TRBV27; J: TRBJ2-1; size: many; CDR3: CASRPNSSPRNEQFF; DNA: TGTGCCAGCAGGCCAAACTCTAGCCCCCGCAATGAGCAGTTCTTC
D: TRBD2; V: TRBV2; J: TRBJ2-2; size: NA; CDR3: CASKRTSSTGELFF; DNA: TGTGCCAGCAAAAGGACTAGCAGCACCGGGGAGCTGTTTTTT
D: TRBD2; V: TRBV6-5; J: TRBJ2-5; size: NA; CDR3: CASSYNLAGGEETQYF; DNA: TGTGCCAGCAGTTACAATCTAGCGGGGGGTGAAGAGACCCAGTACTTC
D: TRBD1; V: TRBV15; J: TRBJ2-7; size: NA; CDR3: CATSEDRQGYEQYF; DNA: TGTGCCACCAGCGAAGACCGACAGGGCTACGAGCAGTACTTC
D: NA; V: TRBV29-1; J: TRBJ2-5; size: NA; CDR3: CSVGASGETQYF; DNA: TGCAGCGTGGGGGCTTCAGGGGAGACCCAGTACTTC
D: TRBD1; V: TRBV3-1; J: TRBJ1-4; size: few; CDR3: CASSHRRQGGGKLFF; DNA: TGTGCCAGCAGCCACCGCCGACAGGGGGGAGGAAAACTGTTTTTT
D: NA; V: TRBV5-1; J: TRBJ1-1; size: NA; CDR3: CASSVERAGTEAFF; DNA: TGCGCCAGCAGCGTTGAAAGGGCTGGCACTGAAGCTTTCTTT